A selection of T cell receptor beta chains follows, all from one sample in a study of a mutant IDH1 vaccine in newly diagnosed glioma. Repertoires were generated with immunoSEQ multiplex PCR, while TCRdb's copy carries only in-frame clones and drops some. This repertoire shows roughly 15,000 clones, approximately 90% found once; its top ten account for around 10%. The sequenced sample was PBMCs, obtained from a glioma patient treated with radiotherapy, temozolomide or both. These receptors were taken from a woman aged 40-49 years with glioma. Some clones in this sample may be carry-over from other donors' samples. CDR3s include the opening cysteine and the closing phenylalanine or tryptophan. A clone size is listed for some rows: how often the clone was seen (once, few, many), or a class if it is expanded.

TRBV5-1	15	once	CASSPRGGGINEQFF
TRBV13	15	.	CASSPPGTTPFGYTF
TRBV7-2	19	once	CASSPIQPGRGSSGNTIYF
TRBV7-9	11	.	CASSRYNEQFF
TRBV6-1	14	.	CASSETGAHLEQYF
TRBV5-5	19	.	CASSFGTAEKSSSYNEQFF
TRBV18	14	.	CASSLAGGQETQYF
TRBV28	15	.	CATLRTGTNSYEQYF
TRBV25-1	12	.	CASSESNTEAFF
TRBV6-6	15	once	CASSSTDRGSYEQYF
TRBV28	14	.	CATARDSSNQPQHF
TRBV6-5	13	.	CASRTTNSDTQYF
TRBV2	15	.	CASCPGTPSTDTQYF
TRBV19	15	once	CASSFSGTANTEAFF
TRBV25-1	14	.	CASSEDLRQETQYF
TRBV9	14	.	CASSPDWGSSEQYF
TRBV5-4	12	once	CASSRDSYEQYF
TRBV7-6	15	.	CASSSDYSGANVLTF
TRBV6-6	15	once	CASSPGQGAATEAFF
TRBV27	13	once	CASSWGGDTEAFF
TRBV5-4	14	.	CASSSRERADTQYF
TRBV2	13	once	CASSPDPGGEQFF
TRBV19	15	once	CASSPGRRLTGELFF
TRBV11-3	16	.	CASSLASGGNTGELFF
TRBV20-1	10	.	CSASTDTQYF
TRBV5-6	13	.	CASSTQGTETQYF
TRBV19	16	.	CASTLTGITYNSPLHF
TRBV28	12	.	CASGDNSYEQYF
TRBV19	14	.	CASSIVGPTLRAFF
TRBV29-1	12	.	CSGTGGWNEQFF
TRBV15	16	.	CATSTPLGEGKNIQYF
TRBV27	15	once	CASSFPEGGDQPQHF
TRBV6-6	15	.	CASSIDRVSGNTIYF
TRBV29-1	14	.	CSAHDGYMNTEAFF
TRBV5-1	17	.	CASSGNSWGSLQETQYF
TRBV5-1	15	once	CASSLRDSPYNEQFF
TRBV7-2	17	.	CASSPTRGGVYNSPLHF
TRBV4-2	16	.	CASSQDLRASTDTQYF
TRBV30	12	once	CACQRGNSPLHF
TRBV7-2	15	.	CASSLPVGNRLDKYF
TRBV7-8	14	.	CASSSWGRLDTQYF
TRBV5-1	17	.	CASSLGIAGGSYNEQFF
TRBV2	14	.	CANGGTAKGYGYTF
TRBV9	14	once	CASSVGPEGAEAFF
TRBV5-1	14	few	CASSLADQNEKLFF
TRBV7-2	15	.	CASSLESRGNQPQHF
TRBV7-9	15	.	CASSPPPGGTGELFF
TRBV21-1	11	.	CASKIVYEQYF
TRBV7-9	12	.	CASSRPNEKLFF
TRBV5-1	14	.	CASSLPGTPLEAFF
TRBV5-1	19	few	CASSLLGLAGGPNGDTQYF
TRBV10-3	14	.	CAISEEGANQPQHF
TRBV6-6	12	.	CASSPWVTEAFF
TRBV28	14	once	CASSLDRAGETQYF
TRBV7-8	15	.	CASSSRWKGTGELFF